This TCR beta chain was captured by sequencing in a study of blood T cell repertoires in COVID-19. With V trimmed by 4 bases and J by 0 bases, 3 bases remained unmatched. Germline CDR1 and CDR2: SNHLY and FYNNEI. The CDR3 runs 15 residues. Source study methods: Amplified reference gene primers provided the basis for estimating nucleated cell counts. TCRdb keeps only in-frame clones here, not all; method: immunoSEQ multiplex PCR. The V and J calls and the clone size are those of that table, but D and trimming were determined from the DNA. Of around 40,000 clones in the sample, approximately 91% were seen once.

This clonotype originated in a man aged 50 or older with active COVID-19. This rearrangement joins TRBV2 to TRBJ1-5, with 7 bases fitting TRBD1. Sequencing was done on a sample of peripheral blood. CDR3 DNA: TGTGCCAGCAGTGGACAGGGAAATAGCAATCAGCCCCAGCATTTT. Amino acid sequence: CASSGQGNSNQPQHF.